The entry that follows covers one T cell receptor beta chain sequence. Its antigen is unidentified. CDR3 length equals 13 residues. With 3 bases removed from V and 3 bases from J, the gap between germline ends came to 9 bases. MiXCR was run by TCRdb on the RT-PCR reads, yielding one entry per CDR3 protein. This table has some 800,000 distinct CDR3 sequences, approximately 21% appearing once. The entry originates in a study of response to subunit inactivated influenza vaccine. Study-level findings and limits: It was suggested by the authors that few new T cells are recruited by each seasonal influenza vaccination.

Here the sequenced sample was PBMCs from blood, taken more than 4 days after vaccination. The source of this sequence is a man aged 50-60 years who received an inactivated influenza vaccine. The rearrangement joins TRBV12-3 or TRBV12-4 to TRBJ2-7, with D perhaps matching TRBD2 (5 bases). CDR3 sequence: CASSFRENYEQYF. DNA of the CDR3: TGTGCCAGCAGTTTCCGGGAAAACTACGAGCAGTACTTC.